A selection of T cell receptor beta chains follows, all from one sample in a study of siplizumab effects on memory and regulatory T cells. Sequencing was performed with immunoSEQ multiplex PCR; in TCRdb, only in-frame clones are kept and a portion is missing. The sample includes about 60,000 clones, around four fifths seen only once; the top ten take roughly 3.8%. The material sequenced was memory CD4+ T cells sorted from blood. Receptors were obtained from a human donor in good health. Each CDR3 is given with its conserved first and last residue. D genes are given only for firm matches. The listing skips clone size in some rows; elsewhere it reads once, few, many or a size class.

v_call	j_call	clone_size	d_call	cdr3_aa	cdr3_nt
TRBV29-1	TRBJ1-2	few	-	CSVDNPGDTPGTF	TGCAGCGTTGACAACCCTGGGGACACCCCGGGCACCTTC
TRBV6-5	TRBJ1-5	once	TRBD1	CASSSPPGTGNQPQHF	TGTGCCAGCAGTTCTCCTCCGGGGACAGGAAATCAGCCCCAGCATTTT
TRBV7-3	TRBJ1-2	-	TRBD1	CASSAGQGAGGYTF	TGTGCCAGCAGCGCGGGACAGGGGGCTGGTGGCTACACCTTC
TRBV5-1	TRBJ2-2	-	-	CASRPGDPLAGELFF	TGCGCCAGCCGGCCCGGGGACCCCTTGGCCGGGGAGCTGTTTTTT
TRBV2	TRBJ1-1	-	-	CASSRSGETEAFF	TGTGCCAGCAGTAGATCGGGGGAGACTGAAGCTTTCTTT
TRBV5-1	TRBJ2-1	once	-	CASSSGDGTYNEQFF	TGCGCCAGCAGCTCCGGGGATGGGACATACAATGAGCAGTTCTTC
TRBV5-1	TRBJ1-3	-	-	CASSVTQGGGNTIYF	TGCGCCAGCAGCGTCACCCAGGGCGGTGGAAACACCATATATTTT
TRBV5-4	TRBJ2-7	-	TRBD1	CASSPNRGAQQYF	TGTGCCAGCAGCCCGAACAGGGGCGCACAGCAGTACTTC
TRBV15	TRBJ1-4	-	-	CAVGRGANNEKLFF	TGTGCCGTGGGCCGGGGTGCAAACAATGAAAAACTGTTTTTT
TRBV25-1	TRBJ2-1	-	-	CASRNNEQFF	TGTGCCAGCAGAAACAATGAGCAGTTCTTC
TRBV7-3	TRBJ1-1	-	-	CASSLVSGSEAFF	TGTGCCAGCAGCTTAGTGAGCGGAAGTGAAGCTTTCTTT
TRBV11-3	TRBJ2-3	-	-	CASALRDTQYF	TGTGCCAGCGCTCTGAGAGATACGCAGTATTTT
TRBV2	TRBJ1-2	-	-	CAGYGYTF	TGTGCCGGGTATGGCTACACCTTC
TRBV5-1	TRBJ2-7	few	-	CASSLDQGNYEQYF	TGCGCCAGCAGCTTGGATCAGGGTAACTACGAGCAGTACTTC
TRBV25-1	TRBJ1-2	-	TRBD1	CATQGGYGYTF	TGTGCCACCCAGGGGGGTTATGGCTACACCTTC
TRBV7-3	TRBJ2-1	-	TRBD2	CASSLTALAGHEQFF	TGTGCCAGCAGCTTAACTGCGCTAGCGGGCCATGAGCAGTTCTTC
TRBV27	TRBJ1-1	once	-	CASSLARDHTEAFF	TGTGCCAGCAGTTTAGCCAGGGACCACACTGAAGCTTTCTTT
TRBV9	TRBJ2-7	-	-	CASSPGDRTRGYYEQYF	TGTGCCAGCAGCCCAGGAGATCGGACTAGGGGGTATTACGAGCAGTACTTC
TRBV5-1	TRBJ2-2	few	-	CASSLYQFVTGELFF	TGCGCCAGCAGCTTGTACCAATTTGTCACCGGGGAGCTGTTTTTT
TRBV12-5	TRBJ1-2	-	-	CASGRMGGYGYTF	TGTGCTAGTGGTCGAATGGGGGGATATGGCTACACCTTC
TRBV7-6	TRBJ2-5	-	-	CASSPPRETQYF	TGTGCCAGCAGCCCACCGCGGGAGACCCAGTACTTC
TRBV4-1	TRBJ2-5	once	TRBD2	CASSQELAGGWKTQYF	TGCGCCAGCAGCCAAGAGCTAGCGGGAGGGTGGAAGACCCAGTACTTC
TRBV6-5	TRBJ1-2	few	-	CASREKTRGYGYTF	TGTGCCAGCAGAGAGAAAACTAGAGGCTATGGCTACACCTTC
TRBV25-1	TRBJ2-2	-	-	CASSEYRGGPTGELFF	TGTGCCAGCAGTGAATATAGAGGAGGGCCTACCGGGGAGCTGTTTTTT
TRBV11-2	TRBJ2-5	-	TRBD1	CASSLRQGAQAETQYF	TGTGCCAGCAGCTTGCGACAGGGGGCCCAAGCAGAGACCCAGTACTTC
TRBV11-3	TRBJ2-1	-	-	CASSLSGSSYNEQFF	TGTGCCAGCAGCTTATCAGGGAGCTCCTACAATGAGCAGTTCTTC
TRBV6-5	TRBJ2-1	-	TRBD2	CASSYAGGDNEQFF	TGTGCCAGCAGTTACGCGGGGGGGGACAATGAGCAGTTCTTC
TRBV7-9	TRBJ1-2	few	-	CASSPTTVNYGYTF	TGTGCCAGCAGCCCTACCACAGTGAACTATGGCTACACCTTC
TRBV7-9	TRBJ2-2	-	TRBD2	CASTSWTSPALAIGELFF	TGTGCCAGCACCTCTTGGACTAGCCCGGCGCTTGCGATCGGGGAGCTGTTTTTT
TRBV11-2	TRBJ1-1	-	-	CASSFNGDTEAFF	TGTGCCAGCAGCTTCAATGGGGACACTGAAGCTTTCTTT
TRBV7-9	TRBJ1-1	few	TRBD1	CASSLGTGNTEAFF	TGTGCCAGCAGCTTAGGGACAGGGAACACTGAAGCTTTCTTT
TRBV5-6	TRBJ1-1	-	-	CASSLGRAEAFF	TGTGCCAGCAGCCTAGGGAGAGCTGAAGCTTTCTTT
TRBV14	TRBJ1-4	-	-	CASSQVNPGANEKLFF	TGTGCCAGCAGCCAAGTGAATCCGGGAGCTAATGAAAAACTGTTTTTT
TRBV30	TRBJ1-3	-	-	CACDEGLRSGNTIYF	TGTGCCTGTGACGAAGGACTCCGCTCTGGAAACACCATATATTTT
TRBV2	TRBJ1-2	-	-	CASSPRQFGGYTF	TGTGCCAGCAGTCCTAGACAGTTTGGTGGCTACACCTTC
TRBV14	TRBJ2-5	-	-	CASSRYRDQETQYF	TGTGCCAGCAGCCGCTACAGGGACCAAGAGACCCAGTACTTC
TRBV28	TRBJ1-1	-	-	CASSLRYNTEAFF	TGTGCCAGCAGTTTAAGATACAACACTGAAGCTTTCTTT
TRBV7-9	TRBJ1-2	-	-	CASSSRNFTNPTVGYGYTF	TGTGCCAGCAGCTCCCGAAATTTCACCAACCCAACCGTGGGCTATGGCTACACCTTC
TRBV21-1	TRBJ2-1	-	-	CARGARYNEQFF	TGTGCTAGGGGGGCTAGGTACAATGAGCAGTTCTTC
TRBV19	TRBJ2-4	-	TRBD1	CASSTDRVNIQYF	TGTGCCAGTAGTACGGACAGGGTGAACATTCAGTACTTC
TRBV2	TRBJ1-6	-	-	CASTGGGGSPLHF	TGTGCCAGCACGGGGGGTGGCGGATCACCCCTCCACTTT
TRBV4-2	TRBJ2-5	few	TRBD2	CASSQVPGGRETQYF	TGTGCCAGCAGCCAAGTACCGGGGGGGCGGGAGACCCAGTACTTC
TRBV4-1	TRBJ2-5	-	TRBD2	CASSLALAVETQYF	TGCGCCAGCAGCCTGGCTCTAGCGGTAGAGACCCAGTACTTC
TRBV30	TRBJ1-2	-	-	CACPRAKVGYTF	TGTGCCTGCCCGAGGGCGAAGGTTGGCTACACCTTC
TRBV19	TRBJ1-5	few	-	CASSIANSNQPQHF	TGTGCCAGTAGTATAGCGAATAGCAATCAGCCCCAGCATTTT
TRBV27	TRBJ2-2	-	-	CASRVTNTGELFF	TGTGCCAGCAGGGTCACGAACACCGGGGAGCTGTTTTTT
TRBV7-9	TRBJ2-7	few	TRBD1	CASSIQGASDEQYF	TGTGCCAGCAGCATTCAGGGGGCTTCCGACGAGCAGTACTTC
TRBV5-1	TRBJ2-3	-	TRBD1	CASSAGQEGTDTQYF	TGCGCCAGCAGCGCGGGACAGGAGGGTACAGATACGCAGTATTTT
TRBV9	TRBJ2-7	few	TRBD2	CASSRTSGATYEQYF	TGTGCCAGCAGCCGGACTAGCGGGGCCACCTACGAGCAGTACTTC
TRBV27	TRBJ1-5	-	-	CASGGAGLSNQPQHF	TGTGCCAGCGGCGGGGCAGGGCTTAGCAATCAGCCCCAGCATTTT
TRBV5-1	TRBJ2-1	-	TRBD2	CASSYGLASGLDNEQFF	TGCGCCAGCAGCTACGGACTCGCTAGCGGCCTAGACAATGAGCAGTTCTTC